The 28 T cell receptor beta chains given below trace back to one sample, sequenced in a study of cytomegalovirus exposure and HLA in healthy donors (TCRdb year 2017). Library method: the immunoSEQ multiplex PCR assay. A mixture of 60 forward primers for TCR Vbeta segments and 13 reverse primers for TCR Jbeta segments was used in the multiplex PCR. The table comes from immuneACCESS by way of TCRdb, which keeps in-frame sequences with V and J called. Part of the clones is missing from these tables; in studies checked, under half for an unresolved V gene and the rest for unknown reasons. A total of roughly 150,000 clones appear in this sample, around 75% of them only once. The leading ten clones occupy around 2% of the sample. The material sequenced was PBMCs. Receptors originate from a middle-aged woman in good health and CMV-seronegative.

CDR3 sequence: CASSIFAGGPGETQYF. Written as DNA, the CDR3 is TGTGCCAGTAGTATATTCGCGGGGGGCCCTGGGGAGACCCAGTACTTC. V and J are TRBV19 and TRBJ2-5; 8 bases are shared with TRBD2. J lost 5 bases, V lost 2 bases, and 10 bases had no gene match. The CDR3 is 16 residues long. Germline assignment: CDR1 LNHDA and CDR2 SQIVND (reference sequence).

This clone turned up a few times. J is TRBJ1-1 and V is TRBV5-1, with a possible D match to TRBD1 (6 bases). CDR1 and CDR2 (germline): SGHRS, YFSETQ. V was cut by 1 base and J by 5 bases, with 15 bases left in between. This CDR3 has 15 amino acids. The CDR3 loop is CASSLLPAGETEAFF. The CDR3, as DNA: TGCGCCAGCAGCTTGCTTCCGGCAGGGGAGACTGAAGCTTTCTTT. Drawing the rest from reference TRBV5-1 and TRBJ1-1, the complete variable domain is KAGVTQTPRYLIKTRGQQVTLSCSPISGHRSVSWYQQTPGQGLQFLFEYFSETQRNKGNFPGRFSGRQFSNSRSEMNVSTLELGDSALYLCASSLLPAGETEAFFGQGTRLTVV.

The CDR3 sequence: CASSIGPEDTEAFF. The CDR3 DNA follows: TGTGCCAGTAGTATAGGTCCGGAGGACACTGAAGCTTTCTTT. The V call is TRBV19, the J call TRBJ1-1; D unclear. Trimming removed 1 base from V and 3 bases from J, with 9 bases in between. This CDR3 is 14 amino acids long. Germline V gene lookup returns CDR1 LNHDA and CDR2 SQIVND (reference sequence).

V is TRBV6-6 and J is TRBJ2-7; 11 nucleotides line up with TRBD2. Germline V gene lookup returns CDR1 MNHNY and CDR2 SVGAGI (reference sequence). This CDR3 region has 14 residues. With 5 bases clipped from V and 3 bases from J, the junction kept 3 bases outside the gene matches. CDR3: CASSAGTSGYEQYF. In DNA form, the CDR3 reads TGTGCCAGCAGTGCCGGGACTAGCGGCTACGAGCAGTACTTC.

This sequence joins TRBV6-1 and TRBJ2-7; D is perhaps TRBD1 (5 bases). V was cut by 5 bases and J by 4 bases, with 9 bases left in between. Germline values: CDR1 MNHNS, CDR2 SASEGT. The CDR3 totals 12 residues. CDR3: CASSSDRYEQYF. As DNA, the CDR3 is TGTGCCAGCAGTTCCGACAGATACGAGCAGTACTTC.

With regard to this clone: A junction boundary mismatches the germline segment, possibly from a read error. The rearrangement uses TRBV29-1 and TRBJ1-2; perhaps TRBD1 as D (5 bases). The CDR3 spans 12 residues. The V gene's germline CDR1 is SQVTM and CDR2 ANQGSEA. The CDR3 sequence is CSVAGYNDGYTF. The CDR3 region has the DNA TGCAGCGTTGCAGGGTATAACGATGGCTACACCTTC.

The chain recombines TRBV13 with TRBJ1-2, with a weak D call TRBD1 (6 bases). CDR1 is PRHDT and CDR2 is FYEKMQ in the germline V gene (reference sequence). This CDR3 contains 14 residues. Trimming took off 2 bases at V and 4 bases at J, with 11 bases between the two ends. The CDR3 DNA is TGTGCCAGCAGCTTACGGACAGCCATCTATGGCTACACCTTC. This sequence encodes CASSLRTAIYGYTF.

The rearrangement uses TRBV5-8 and TRBJ2-7, with 12 bases aligning to TRBD2. Germline loops: CDR1 SGHTS, CDR2 YDEGEE. Unmatched junction bases numbered 6, after V lost 1 base and J lost 4 bases. The CDR3 extends over 16 amino acids. Here the CDR3 DNA reads TGTGCCAGCAGCTTGTATCGAACTAGCGGGAGGTACGAGCAGTACTTC. Amino acids: CASSLYRTSGRYEQYF. Drawing the rest from reference TRBV5-8 and TRBJ2-7, the complete variable domain is EAGVTQSPTHLIKTRGQQATLRCSPISGHTSVYWYQQALGLGLQFLLWYDEGEERNRGNFPPRFSGRQFPNYSSELNVNALELEDSALYLCASSLYRTSGRYEQYFGPGTRLTVT.

The V gene is TRBV5-1, the J gene TRBJ2-3, with D maybe TRBD2 (5 bases). The CDR3 has 14 amino acids. Germline assignment: CDR1 SGHRS and CDR2 YFSETQ. V lost 2 bases and J 2 bases, leaving 9 bases between the germline ends. The CDR3 loop is CASSFQRHTDTQYF. CDR3 DNA: TGCGCCAGCAGCTTTCAGCGGCACACAGATACGCAGTATTTT.

The chain recombines TRBV30 with TRBJ1-2; TRBD1 might be the D (5 bases). The CDR3 totals 15 residues. Germline values: CDR1 GTSNPN, CDR2 SVGIG (reference sequence). Trimming left V 1 base short and J 0 bases short, with 12 bases between. CDR3 in amino acids: CAWSGYGGSNYGYTF. DNA for the CDR3: TGTGCCTGGAGTGGTTACGGGGGTTCTAACTATGGCTACACCTTC. The full variable domain, rest sourced from reference TRBV30 and TRBJ1-2, is SQTIHQWPATLVQPVGSPLSLECTVEGTSNPNLYWYRQAAGRGLQLLFYSVGIGQISSEVPQNLSASRPQDRQFILSSKKLLLSDSGFYLCAWSGYGGSNYGYTFGSGTRLTVV.

This clone was detected a few times. This rearrangement joins TRBV30 to TRBJ1-1; 8 bases map to TRBD1. CDR3 size: 13 residues. The V gene end was trimmed by 4 bases and the J gene end by 1 base; junction bases not matched to a gene: 2. Per germline, CDR1 GTSNPN and CDR2 SVGIG (reference sequence). The CDR3 nucleotides read TGTGCCTGGACCCAGGGGGCGAACACTGAAGCTTTCTTT. Amino acid sequence: CAWTQGANTEAFF.

The sample holds a few counts of this clone. This sequence joins TRBV21-1 and TRBJ2-7; TRBD2, the table's D call, was not compared with the DNA. TRBV21-1 is termed a pseudogene. The CDR3 spans 14 residues. This CDR3 reads CASGLSGLASEQYF. The DNA of the CDR3 is TGTGCCAGCGGCCTATCGGGACTAGCTTCCGAGCAGTACTTC.

The chain recombines TRBV5-1 with TRBJ2-1, with TRBD1 matching 9 bases. V was pared by 1 base and J by 4 bases, with 3 bases of the junction left unmatched. There are 15 residues in the CDR3. The V gene's germline CDR1 is SGHRS and CDR2 YFSETQ. The CDR3, as DNA: TGCGCCAGCAGCTTGACTGGGACAGGGTACAATGAGCAGTTCTTC. Encoded protein: CASSLTGTGYNEQFF.

V gene TRBV14 combines with J gene TRBJ2-7; tentative D call: TRBD2 (5 bases). The ends were cut back, 3 bases at V and 4 bases at J, with 13 bases in the middle. The CDR3 loop spans 14 amino acids. Germline V gene sequence: CDR1 SGHDN, CDR2 FVKESK. The CDR3 here is CASSHVTRRYEQYF. CDR3 nucleotides: TGTGCCAGCAGCCACGTGACTCGGAGGTACGAGCAGTACTTC.

V is TRBV25-1 and J is TRBJ2-3, with 7 bases fitting TRBD1. The CDR3 is 14 amino acids. Trimming took 6 bases from V and 0 from J; bases not matched to a gene: 3. Per germline, CDR1 MGHDK and CDR2 SYGVNS. In nucleotides, the CDR3 is TGTGCCAGCAGCGACAGGGTCAGCACAGATACGCAGTATTTT. Protein: CASSDRVSTDTQYF.

J is TRBJ2-7 and V is TRBV11-2; no definite D call. CDR3 length equals 12 residues. The V and J ends lost 7 bases and 2 bases respectively, with 9 bases between them. Germline V lookup: CDR1 SGHAT, CDR2 FQNNGV. The CDR3 protein is CASKQVTYEQYF. DNA of the CDR3: TGTGCCAGCAAGCAGGTAACCTACGAGCAGTACTTC. The full variable domain, its missing parts supplied by reference TRBV11-2 and TRBJ2-7, is EAGVAQSPRYKIIEKRQSVAFWCNPISGHATLYWYQQILGQGPKLLIQFQNNGVVDDSQLPKDRFSAERLKGVDSTLKIQPAKLEDSAVYLCASKQVTYEQYFGPGTRLTVT.

The V and J genes are TRBV5-1 and TRBJ2-2, with TRBD2 matching 9 bases. The V gene's germline CDR1 is SGHRS and CDR2 YFSETQ. The CDR3 has 17 amino acids. Trimming at V came to 4 bases and at J to 3 bases, leaving 10 bases not matched to a gene. CDR3 nucleotides: TGCGCCAGCAGCCTTGCTAGCGGGACTACGTACACCGGGGAGCTGTTTTTT. Its translation: CASSLASGTTYTGELFF. The entire variable domain, with the rest obtained from reference TRBV5-1 and TRBJ2-2, is as follows: KAGVTQTPRYLIKTRGQQVTLSCSPISGHRSVSWYQQTPGQGLQFLFEYFSETQRNKGNFPGRFSGRQFSNSRSEMNVSTLELGDSALYLCASSLASGTTYTGELFFGEGSRLTVL.

The table lists this clone with a few counts. The chain carries TRBV4-2 and TRBJ2-7; the D is unclear. The germline V and J ends were trimmed by 0 bases and 0 bases, with 12 bases remaining between them. This CDR3 is built from 16 residues. CDR1 LGHNA and CDR2 YNFKEQ come from the germline V gene. The CDR3 loop reads CASSQDFSTPSYEQYF. The CDR3 DNA follows: TGTGCCAGCAGCCAAGATTTTTCTACCCCCTCCTACGAGCAGTACTTC.

This clone was found a few times. The chain is built from TRBV5-1 and TRBJ2-1; weak D call: TRBD2 (6 bases). Trimming took 0 bases from V and 5 from J, leaving 12 bases between them. In germline, CDR1 is SGHRS, CDR2 YFSETQ. This CDR3 has 15 residues. The DNA of the CDR3 is TGCGCCAGCAGCTTGGCCACGACTAGGAACAATGAGCAGTTCTTC. Its translation is CASSLATTRNNEQFF.

The chain has TRBV28 and TRBJ2-5; weak D call: TRBD1 (7 bases). Germline V CDR1 and CDR2: MDHEN, SYDVKM. The CDR3 loop spans 14 amino acids. Trimming pared 4 bases from V and 1 base from J, leaving 10 bases between. CDR3 in amino acids: CASSWQGGQETQYF. For the CDR3, the DNA is TGTGCCAGCAGTTGGCAGGGGGGCCAAGAGACCCAGTACTTC.

A single count supports this clone. The chain combines TRBV14 with TRBJ2-1; 10 nucleotides line up with TRBD2. Germline loops: CDR1 SGHDN, CDR2 FVKESK. The trim removed 4 bases at V and 4 bases at J, leaving 10 bases unmatched. This CDR3 is 17 amino acids long. The CDR3 sequence is CASSRLAGDLRYNEQFF. For the CDR3, the DNA is TGTGCCAGCAGCCGTCTAGCGGGGGACCTAAGATACAATGAGCAGTTCTTC.

A few counts support this clone. This chain joins TRBV27 and TRBJ2-2; D might be TRBD1 (5 bases). The germline V gene encodes CDR1 MNHEY and CDR2 SMNVEV (reference sequence). Trimming took 3 bases from V and 6 from J, leaving 14 bases between them. The CDR3 has 15 amino acids. CDR3: CASSFGRVGAGELFF. For the CDR3, the DNA is TGTGCCAGCAGTTTCGGCAGGGTAGGGGCCGGGGAGCTGTTTTTT.

This clone occurred once. CDR3 in amino acids: CASSLGGVEKLFF. The CDR3 DNA reads TGTGCCAGCAGCTTGGGGGGCGTAGAAAAACTGTTTTTT. The chain employs TRBV5-6 and TRBJ1-4; D is possibly TRBD1 (5 bases). This CDR3 spans 13 amino acids. The V gene lost 0 bases and the J gene lost 8 bases, with 8 bases spanning the gap. Germline V CDR1 and CDR2: SGHDT, YYEEEE.

This chain connects TRBV5-1 to TRBJ2-3, with TRBD2 as a possible D gene (5 bases). CDR3 length: 14 residues. Between the trimmed V and J ends, which lost 0 bases and 4 bases, there was a span of 9 bases. The germline V gene encodes CDR1 SGHRS and CDR2 YFSETQ. This CDR3 reads CASSLVAGADTQYF. The CDR3 DNA reads as TGCGCCAGCAGCTTGGTCGCCGGGGCAGATACGCAGTATTTT.

This CDR3 reads CAWAQGITTYEQYF. In DNA, the CDR3 is TGTGCCTGGGCACAGGGAATTACTACCTACGAGCAGTACTTC. The chain is built from TRBV30 and TRBJ2-7; maybe TRBD1 (6 bases). V was clipped by 5 bases and J by 2 bases, with 16 bases between them. The germline gives CDR1 GTSNPN, CDR2 SVGIG (reference sequence). This CDR3 is 14 amino acids long.

This clone showed up just once. The chain has TRBV25-1 and TRBJ1-2; D might be TRBD1 (5 bases). The V gene lost 2 bases and the J gene lost 8 bases, with 15 bases spanning the gap. This CDR3 has 14 residues. Germline V gene lookup returns CDR1 MGHDK and CDR2 SYGVNS. The CDR3 DNA sequence: TGTGCCAGCAGTGAAGACAGATCCGCGGGAGGCTACACCTTC. Its translation is CASSEDRSAGGYTF.

This clone was detected only a few times. The chain couples TRBV28 to TRBJ2-5; TRBD1 matches at 7 bases. Germline loops: CDR1 MDHEN, CDR2 SYDVKM. The CDR3 sequence is 15 residues long. V shed 5 bases, J shed 2 bases, and the junction held 8 bases outside the gene matches. DNA of the CDR3: TGTGCCAGCAGTCCTGTACGACAGGGTCAAGAGACCCAGTACTTC. Translation: CASSPVRQGQETQYF.

This clone was counted between two and nine times. The gene calls are TRBV5-1 and TRBJ1-1; 7 bases match TRBD1. V dropped 2 bases and J dropped 11; count of bases not matched to a gene: 12. The CDR3 is 14 amino acids. The V gene's germline CDR1 is SGHRS and CDR2 YFSETQ. The DNA of the CDR3 is TGCGCCAGCAGCTTAGCTTTCCGGGACAGCGGCGCTTTCTTT. Translation gives CASSLAFRDSGAFF.